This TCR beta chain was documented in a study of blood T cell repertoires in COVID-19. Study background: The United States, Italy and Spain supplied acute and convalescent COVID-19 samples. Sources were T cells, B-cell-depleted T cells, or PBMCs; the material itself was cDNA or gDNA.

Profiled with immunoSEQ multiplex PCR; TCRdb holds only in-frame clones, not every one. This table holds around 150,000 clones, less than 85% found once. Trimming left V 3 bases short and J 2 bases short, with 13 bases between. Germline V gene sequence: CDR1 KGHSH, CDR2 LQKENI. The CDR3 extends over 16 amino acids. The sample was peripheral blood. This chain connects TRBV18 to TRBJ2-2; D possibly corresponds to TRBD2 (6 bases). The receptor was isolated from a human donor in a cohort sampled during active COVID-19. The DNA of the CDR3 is TGTGCCAGCTCACCGATTACCGGGACTAACACCGGGGAGCTGTTTTTT. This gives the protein CASSPITGTNTGELFF.